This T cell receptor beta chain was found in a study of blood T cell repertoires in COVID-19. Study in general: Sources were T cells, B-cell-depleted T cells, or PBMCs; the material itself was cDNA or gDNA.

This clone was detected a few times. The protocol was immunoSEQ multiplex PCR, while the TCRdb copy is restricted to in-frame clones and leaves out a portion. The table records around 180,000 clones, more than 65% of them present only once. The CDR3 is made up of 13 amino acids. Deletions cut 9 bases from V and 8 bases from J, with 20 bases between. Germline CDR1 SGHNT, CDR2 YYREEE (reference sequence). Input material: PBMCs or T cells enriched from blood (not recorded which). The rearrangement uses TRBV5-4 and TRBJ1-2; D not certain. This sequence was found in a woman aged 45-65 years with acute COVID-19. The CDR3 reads CATRAGVGYGYTF. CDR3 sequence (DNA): TGTGCCACCCGCGCCGGGGTGGGATACGGCTACACCTTC.